What follows is one TCR beta chain and its context. Its target is not known. The data were taken from a study of Ad26.COV2.S vaccination and SARS-CoV-2 variants. The wider study: In the study, Ad26.COV2.S was injected intramuscularly once, or twice 56 days apart. Study-level results: People who got the vaccine had more spike-specific TCR breadth than people who got placebo.

Sequencing used immunoSEQ multiplex PCR; TCRdb keeps in-frame clones, though not all of them. The table lists 410,000 or so clones, 75% to 95% of them singletons, with 12% in the top ten. V lost 2 bases to trimming and J lost 7 bases, with 8 bases between them. The CDR3 covers 12 residues. Germline V CDR1 and CDR2: SNHLY, FYNNEI. Treatment meaning: over 15 received Ad26.COV2.S at low or high dose, single or two shots; 5 received placebo; per-sample allocation not given. Collection of samples fell on day 63 after the first vaccine or placebo injection. The chain combines TRBV2 with TRBJ1-1; D gene uncertain. The sequence derives from a person aged 18 to 65 who received the Ad26.COV2.S COVID-19 vaccine or a placebo. Here the sequenced sample was peripheral blood, taken in a trial of Ad26.COV2.S vaccine versus placebo. In DNA form, the CDR3 reads TGTGCCAGCAGTGAAATGTACAGTGAAGCTTTCTTT. This encodes CASSEMYSEAFF.